This is a list of T cell receptor beta chains from one sample in a study of T cells after somatic rescue of genetic block. Generated by immunoSEQ multiplex PCR, the TCRdb table keeps only in-frame clones and is missing some. This repertoire shows approximately 65,000 clones, approximately 90% found once; its top ten account for 2.9%. Sequencing was performed on peripheral blood mononuclear cells (PBMCs). The receptor source for this set is a man in his forties. The CDR3 runs from the conserved cysteine through the conserved F or W. The D gene is left open where the match is weak. Some rows have no size entry. The others give once, few or many, or a class for an expanded clone.

v_call: TRBV5-5
clone_size: .
j_call: TRBJ1-4
d_call: .
cdr3_aa: CASRLQESNEKLFF
cdr3_nt: TGTGCCAGCAGATTACAGGAGAGTAATGAAAAACTGTTTTTT

v_call: TRBV5-4
clone_size: .
j_call: TRBJ1-2
d_call: TRBD1
cdr3_aa: CASSSKTGEDGYTF
cdr3_nt: TGTGCCAGCAGCTCAAAGACAGGGGAGGATGGCTACACCTTC

v_call: TRBV6-5
clone_size: .
j_call: TRBJ1-4
d_call: .
cdr3_aa: CASSRGTPNEKLFF
cdr3_nt: TGTGCCAGCAGTCGGGGGACACCTAATGAAAAACTGTTTTTT

v_call: TRBV18
clone_size: .
j_call: TRBJ1-2
d_call: TRBD1
cdr3_aa: CASSLGTGLADGYTF
cdr3_nt: TGTGCCAGCTCACTCGGGACAGGGCTCGCTGATGGCTACACCTTC

v_call: TRBV7-8
clone_size: .
j_call: TRBJ2-2
d_call: .
cdr3_aa: CASSPNGGQDTGELFF
cdr3_nt: TGTGCCAGCAGCCCTAACGGGGGGCAAGACACCGGGGAGCTGTTTTTT

v_call: TRBV2
clone_size: .
j_call: TRBJ1-1
d_call: .
cdr3_aa: CASSEGALTEAFF
cdr3_nt: TGTGCCAGCAGCGAGGGAGCCCTGACGGAGGCTTTCTTT

v_call: TRBV5-8
clone_size: .
j_call: TRBJ2-4
d_call: .
cdr3_aa: CASSGTTVSLAKNIQYF
cdr3_nt: TGTGCCAGCAGCGGGACCACAGTGTCACTAGCCAAAAACATTCAGTACTTC

v_call: TRBV5-4
clone_size: .
j_call: TRBJ2-7
d_call: .
cdr3_aa: CASRLQGEDGEQYF
cdr3_nt: TGTGCCAGCAGGCTCCAGGGGGAGGATGGCGAGCAGTACTTC

v_call: TRBV6-1
clone_size: .
j_call: TRBJ1-5
d_call: .
cdr3_aa: CASSEGQPQHF
cdr3_nt: TGTGCCAGCAGTGAAGGTCAGCCCCAGCATTTT

v_call: TRBV12-1
clone_size: .
j_call: TRBJ1-1
d_call: .
cdr3_aa: CASSTPHRHDEAFF
cdr3_nt: TGTGCCAGCAGCACCCCTCATCGCCACGATGAAGCTTTCTTT

v_call: TRBV5-1
clone_size: .
j_call: TRBJ1-1
d_call: .
cdr3_aa: CASSLPGALNTEAFF
cdr3_nt: TGCGCCAGCAGCCTACCAGGGGCCTTGAACACTGAAGCTTTCTTT

v_call: TRBV2
clone_size: .
j_call: TRBJ1-6
d_call: .
cdr3_aa: CASSRDTPDSSPLHF
cdr3_nt: TGTGCCAGCAGTCGGGACACTCCCGACAGTTCACCCCTCCACTTT

v_call: TRBV4-3
clone_size: .
j_call: TRBJ2-7
d_call: TRBD2
cdr3_aa: CASSPGGGTSILAGREQYF
cdr3_nt: TGCGCCAGCAGCCCGGGAGGGGGTACCTCTATACTAGCGGGGCGGGAGCAGTACTTC

v_call: TRBV7-9
clone_size: .
j_call: TRBJ2-3
d_call: TRBD2
cdr3_aa: CASSPGLAGASTDTQYF
cdr3_nt: TGTGCCAGCAGCCCTGGACTAGCGGGAGCTAGCACAGATACGCAGTATTTT

v_call: TRBV6-1
clone_size: .
j_call: TRBJ2-3
d_call: TRBD2
cdr3_aa: CASIGGDATDTQYF
cdr3_nt: TGTGCCAGTATCGGGGGGGATGCCACAGATACGCAGTATTTT

v_call: TRBV19
clone_size: .
j_call: TRBJ2-7
d_call: .
cdr3_aa: CASSTTVVYEQYF
cdr3_nt: TGTGCCAGTAGTACGACGGTGGTCTACGAGCAGTACTTC

v_call: TRBV7-2
clone_size: .
j_call: TRBJ2-7
d_call: .
cdr3_aa: CASSLQPGVVYEQYF
cdr3_nt: TGTGCCAGCAGCTTACAACCGGGGGTGGTCTACGAGCAGTACTTC

v_call: TRBV5-8
clone_size: .
j_call: TRBJ2-3
d_call: .
cdr3_aa: CASSSRTATDTQYF
cdr3_nt: TGTGCCAGCAGCTCCCGGACGGCAACAGATACGCAGTATTTT

v_call: TRBV7-2
clone_size: .
j_call: TRBJ2-3
d_call: TRBD2
cdr3_aa: CASSSLTSGANTQYF
cdr3_nt: TGTGCCAGCAGCTCTCTGACTAGCGGGGCAAATACGCAGTATTTT

v_call: TRBV28
clone_size: .
j_call: TRBJ2-7
d_call: .
cdr3_aa: CASRDGPRGEQYF
cdr3_nt: TGTGCCAGCAGGGACGGACCGCGGGGCGAGCAGTACTTC

v_call: TRBV7-8
clone_size: .
j_call: TRBJ2-7
d_call: TRBD2
cdr3_aa: CASSLGRLAGVVGRGEQYF
cdr3_nt: TGTGCCAGCAGCTTAGGAAGGCTAGCGGGAGTTGTGGGACGGGGCGAGCAGTACTTC

v_call: TRBV7-6
clone_size: .
j_call: TRBJ2-7
d_call: .
cdr3_aa: CASSPTFGEQYF
cdr3_nt: TGTGCCAGCAGCCCTACTTTTGGCGAGCAGTACTTC

v_call: TRBV9
clone_size: .
j_call: TRBJ2-1
d_call: TRBD2
cdr3_aa: CASGAGDIRGDNEQFF
cdr3_nt: TGTGCCAGCGGAGCGGGGGACATCAGGGGCGACAATGAGCAGTTCTTC

v_call: TRBV21-1
clone_size: .
j_call: TRBJ2-3
d_call: .
cdr3_aa: CASSKGRGPGTSGRYTQYF
cdr3_nt: TGTGCCAGCAGCAAGGGCAGGGGGCCCGGGACTAGCGGGAGGTATACGCAGTATTTT

v_call: TRBV10-1
clone_size: .
j_call: TRBJ2-2
d_call: TRBD1
cdr3_aa: CASSRQGNTGELFF
cdr3_nt: TGCGCCAGCAGCAGACAGGGGAACACCGGGGAGCTGTTTTTT

v_call: TRBV6-6
clone_size: .
j_call: TRBJ2-7
d_call: .
cdr3_aa: CASSYSRASYEQYF
cdr3_nt: TGTGCCAGCAGTTACTCTAGGGCCTCCTACGAGCAGTACTTC

v_call: TRBV9
clone_size: .
j_call: TRBJ1-2
d_call: TRBD1
cdr3_aa: CASSVGFGTGVYGYTF
cdr3_nt: TGTGCCAGCAGCGTAGGTTTTGGGACAGGGGTCTATGGCTACACCTTC

v_call: TRBV6-4
clone_size: .
j_call: TRBJ2-2
d_call: .
cdr3_aa: CASRAQGLANTGELFF
cdr3_nt: TGTGCCAGCAGGGCACAGGGTCTCGCGAACACCGGGGAGCTGTTTTTT

v_call: TRBV11-3
clone_size: .
j_call: TRBJ2-7
d_call: .
cdr3_aa: CASSLGPGNYEQYF
cdr3_nt: TGTGCCAGCAGCTTAGGCCCAGGGAACTACGAGCAGTACTTC

v_call: TRBV10-3
clone_size: .
j_call: TRBJ1-1
d_call: .
cdr3_aa: CAISESKGWLSTEAFF
cdr3_nt: TGTGCCATCAGTGAGTCCAAGGGGTGGTTAAGCACTGAAGCTTTCTTT

v_call: TRBV7-9
clone_size: .
j_call: TRBJ2-1
d_call: .
cdr3_aa: CASSLVNSGYNEQFF
cdr3_nt: TGTGCCAGCAGCTTAGTCAATAGCGGCTACAATGAGCAGTTCTTC

v_call: TRBV6-6
clone_size: once
j_call: TRBJ1-6
d_call: .
cdr3_aa: CASRMLGGNSPLHF
cdr3_nt: TGTGCCAGCAGGATGCTAGGGGGTAATTCACCCCTCCACTTT

v_call: TRBV5-4
clone_size: .
j_call: TRBJ2-3
d_call: TRBD2
cdr3_aa: CASSPLAGDLTDTQYF
cdr3_nt: TGTGCCAGCAGCCCGCTAGCGGGAGACCTCACAGATACGCAGTATTTT

v_call: TRBV27
clone_size: .
j_call: TRBJ2-2
d_call: .
cdr3_aa: CASSPPRVADTGELFF
cdr3_nt: TGTGCCAGCAGTCCCCCGCGGGTAGCGGACACCGGGGAGCTGTTTTTT

v_call: TRBV7-7
clone_size: .
j_call: TRBJ2-3
d_call: .
cdr3_aa: CASSLAGPTDTQYF
cdr3_nt: TGTGCTAGCAGCTTGGCAGGGCCGACAGATACGCAGTATTTT

v_call: TRBV30
clone_size: .
j_call: TRBJ2-2
d_call: TRBD2
cdr3_aa: CAWKRAGGPTGELFF
cdr3_nt: TGTGCCTGGAAGCGAGCGGGGGGCCCCACCGGGGAGCTGTTTTTT

v_call: TRBV7-9
clone_size: .
j_call: TRBJ2-3
d_call: .
cdr3_aa: CASSSNTVGSTDTQYF
cdr3_nt: TGTGCCAGCAGCTCCAATACGGTGGGCAGCACAGATACGCAGTATTTT

v_call: TRBV27
clone_size: .
j_call: TRBJ2-7
d_call: .
cdr3_aa: CASSPDRAGAYEQYF
cdr3_nt: TGTGCCAGCAGTCCAGACAGGGCGGGGGCCTACGAGCAGTACTTC

v_call: TRBV15
clone_size: .
j_call: TRBJ2-5
d_call: .
cdr3_aa: CATSRDLQEAQYF
cdr3_nt: TGTGCCACCAGCAGAGATTTACAAGAGGCCCAGTACTTC

v_call: TRBV27
clone_size: .
j_call: TRBJ2-7
d_call: .
cdr3_aa: CANPLDPYEQYF
cdr3_nt: TGTGCCAACCCTCTCGATCCCTACGAGCAGTACTTC

v_call: TRBV15
clone_size: .
j_call: TRBJ2-3
d_call: .
cdr3_aa: CATSISNGPRRTQYF
cdr3_nt: TGTGCCACCAGCATAAGCAACGGACCGCGTCGTACGCAGTATTTT

v_call: TRBV5-1
clone_size: .
j_call: TRBJ1-4
d_call: .
cdr3_aa: CASSLGTDEKLFF
cdr3_nt: TGCGCCAGCAGCTTGGGGACAGATGAAAAACTGTTTTTT

v_call: TRBV9
clone_size: .
j_call: TRBJ1-5
d_call: TRBD1
cdr3_aa: CASSVVNPPGFQGDQPQHF
cdr3_nt: TGTGCCAGCAGCGTCGTAAACCCGCCTGGTTTCCAGGGGGATCAGCCCCAGCATTTT

v_call: TRBV29-1
clone_size: .
j_call: TRBJ2-3
d_call: TRBD2
cdr3_aa: CSVDTSGQHSSTDTQYF
cdr3_nt: TGCAGCGTTGATACTAGCGGACAACATTCTAGCACAGATACGCAGTATTTT

v_call: TRBV2
clone_size: .
j_call: TRBJ2-1
d_call: .
cdr3_aa: CATSVREQFF
cdr3_nt: TGTGCCACCTCCGTCCGTGAGCAGTTCTTC

v_call: TRBV11-3
clone_size: .
j_call: TRBJ1-1
d_call: .
cdr3_aa: CASSPDGRSGTEAFF
cdr3_nt: TGTGCCAGCAGCCCGGACGGGCGGTCGGGCACTGAAGCTTTCTTT

v_call: TRBV2
clone_size: .
j_call: TRBJ2-3
d_call: .
cdr3_aa: CASSVSRSTDTQYF
cdr3_nt: TGTGCCAGCAGTGTTAGCCGAAGCACAGATACGCAGTATTTT

v_call: TRBV7-2
clone_size: .
j_call: TRBJ1-1
d_call: TRBD1
cdr3_aa: CASSQQGRTEAFF
cdr3_nt: TGTGCCAGCAGCCAACAGGGGCGCACTGAAGCTTTCTTT

v_call: TRBV25-1
clone_size: .
j_call: TRBJ2-2
d_call: .
cdr3_aa: CASSPADTGELFF
cdr3_nt: TGTGCCAGCAGTCCAGCCGACACCGGGGAGCTGTTTTTT

v_call: TRBV9
clone_size: .
j_call: TRBJ2-6
d_call: .
cdr3_aa: CASTGFWQAPGANVLTF
cdr3_nt: TGTGCCAGCACTGGGTTTTGGCAGGCTCCTGGGGCCAACGTCCTGACTTTC

v_call: TRBV30
clone_size: once
j_call: TRBJ2-1
d_call: TRBD1
cdr3_aa: CAWKVRGLGGYNEQFF
cdr3_nt: TGTGCCTGGAAGGTCAGGGGGCTGGGGGGTTACAATGAGCAGTTCTTC

v_call: TRBV7-9
clone_size: .
j_call: TRBJ2-7
d_call: .
cdr3_aa: CASSSGRRAYEQYF
cdr3_nt: TGTGCCAGCAGCAGCGGACGGCGGGCCTACGAGCAGTACTTC

v_call: TRBV19
clone_size: .
j_call: TRBJ2-7
d_call: .
cdr3_aa: CASSIGVGRLRPSYEQYF
cdr3_nt: TGTGCCAGTAGTATAGGAGTTGGACGACTTAGGCCATCCTACGAGCAGTACTTC

v_call: TRBV5-1
clone_size: .
j_call: TRBJ1-4
d_call: .
cdr3_aa: CASSLDWGRREKLFF
cdr3_nt: TGCGCCAGCAGCTTGGATTGGGGGCGACGTGAAAAACTGTTTTTT

v_call: TRBV11-2
clone_size: .
j_call: TRBJ2-7
d_call: .
cdr3_aa: CASSPPDSSYEQYF
cdr3_nt: TGTGCCAGCAGCCCCCCGGACAGCTCCTACGAGCAGTACTTC

v_call: TRBV30
clone_size: .
j_call: TRBJ2-3
d_call: TRBD1
cdr3_aa: CAWDLRTGWADTQYF
cdr3_nt: TGTGCCTGGGACTTAAGGACAGGGTGGGCAGATACGCAGTATTTT

v_call: TRBV5-1
clone_size: .
j_call: TRBJ2-1
d_call: TRBD2
cdr3_aa: CASSPGLAGGQGNEQFF
cdr3_nt: TGCGCCAGCAGCCCGGGACTAGCGGGGGGCCAAGGAAATGAGCAGTTCTTC